This entry lists 27 T cell receptor beta chains sequenced from one sample in a study of cytomegalovirus exposure and HLA in healthy donors. Both 60 Vbeta primers and 13 Jbeta primers went into the PCR. Profiling relied on immunoSEQ multiplex PCR, and the TCRdb table lists in-frame clones only, not all of them. Of around 200,000 clones in the sample, around three quarters were seen once. The sample taken for sequencing was PBMCs. The receptors here all came from a man between 35 and 55 years old in good health and CMV-seronegative.

V gene TRBV7-9 combines with J gene TRBJ2-7; 12 bases align to TRBD2. Germline assignment: CDR1 SEHNR and CDR2 FQNEAQ (reference sequence). V was clipped by 3 bases and J by 5 bases; unmatched bases: 5. This CDR3 spans 15 amino acids. In nucleotides, the CDR3 is TGTGCCAGCAGCTTGACTAGCGGGAGAGTGGACGAGCAGTACTTC. This gives the protein CASSLTSGRVDEQYF. Full variable domain (rest looked up from reference TRBV7-9 and TRBJ2-7): DTGVSQNPRHKITKRGQNVTFRCDPISEHNRLYWYRQTLGQGPEFLTYFQNEAQLEKSRLLSDRFSAERPKGSFSTLEIQRTEQGDSAMYLCASSLTSGRVDEQYFGPGTRLTVT.

This chain connects TRBV25-1 to TRBJ2-2; 7 positions match TRBD1. V was clipped by 4 bases and J by 6 bases; unmatched bases: 8. The CDR3 consists of 15 residues. Germline V gene data show CDR1 as MGHDK and CDR2 as SYGVNS. In nucleotides, the CDR3 is TGTGCCAGCAGTGTGAGACAGGGTCTTCCCGGGGAGCTGTTTTTT. Translated, it gives CASSVRQGLPGELFF.

This clone was counted a few times. The chain links TRBV12-5 to TRBJ1-1; D is unresolved. Trimming left V 1 base short and J 5 bases short, with 8 bases between. Germline V gene data show CDR1 as LGHNT and CDR2 as FRNRAP. There are 13 residues in the CDR3. In nucleotides, the CDR3 is TGTGCTAGTGGTTTGGGGCACCAGACTGAAGCTTTCTTT. This gives the protein CASGLGHQTEAFF.

The chain recombines TRBV19 with TRBJ1-1, with D possibly matching TRBD1 (6 bases). Germline CDR1 reads LNHDA; CDR2 reads SQIVND (reference sequence). The V and J ends lost 5 bases and 5 bases respectively, with 15 bases between them. The CDR3 is 14 residues long. Here the CDR3 DNA reads TGTGCCAGTAGTCCACAGGGCGGCGGAACTGAAGCTTTCTTT. The encoded protein is CASSPQGGGTEAFF.

This clone came up once. The rearrangement uses TRBV5-1 and TRBJ2-2; D unclear. V was clipped by 2 bases and J by 0 bases, with 8 bases between them. The CDR3 runs to 15 residues. Germline assignment: CDR1 SGHRS and CDR2 YFSETQ. The DNA for the CDR3 is TGCGCCAGCAGCTTTGACACCCCGAACACCGGGGAGCTGTTTTTT. This codes for CASSFDTPNTGELFF.

The rearrangement uses TRBV21-1 and TRBJ2-4; the table's D call, TRBD1, was not checked against the DNA. TRBV21-1 has pseudogene status. CDR3 length equals 12 residues. The CDR3, as DNA: TGTGCCAGCCCGGGACAGCTAAACATTCAGTACTTC. Translating it yields CASPGQLNIQYF.

V is TRBV27 and J is TRBJ2-7, with TRBD1 identical over 12 bases. The CDR3 length is 15 residues. The germline gives CDR1 MNHEY, CDR2 SMNVEV (reference sequence). V lost 2 bases, J lost 5 bases, and 4 bases stayed unmatched. CDR3 in DNA: TGTGCCAGCAGTTTAGGGACAGGGGGCACGAACGAGCAGTACTTC. It encodes CASSLGTGGTNEQYF.

This clone was picked up a small number of times. The J gene is TRBJ1-4, the V gene TRBV5-1; 9 bases map to TRBD1. The CDR3 consists of 16 residues. Germline CDR1 SGHRS, CDR2 YFSETQ. The V segment lost 1 base and the J segment 3 bases; nucleotides outside the gene matches: 4. CDR3: CASSLTGGLSNEKLFF. CDR3 DNA sequence: TGCGCCAGCAGCTTGACAGGGGGCCTCTCTAATGAAAAACTGTTTTTT.

V is TRBV9 and J is TRBJ1-4; D is unclear. The length of the CDR3 is 17 residues. CDR1 and CDR2 (germline): SGDLS, YYNGEE. V was pared by 4 bases and J by 2 bases, with 18 bases between. Here the CDR3 DNA reads TGTGCCAGCAGCCCCCGGTCCCATCTGAGGACTAATGAAAAACTGTTTTTT. Translating it yields CASSPRSHLRTNEKLFF.

This rearrangement joins TRBV28 to TRBJ1-5, with D perhaps matching TRBD1 (6 bases). V lost 3 bases and J lost 0, with 12 bases in between. This CDR3 has 16 amino acids. Germline-derived CDR1 and CDR2 are MDHEN and SYDVKM. The CDR3 loop is CASSLGGPGSNQPQHF. CDR3 coding DNA: TGTGCCAGCAGTTTGGGGGGGCCCGGTAGCAATCAGCCCCAGCATTTT.

This clone was detected only a few times. This chain joins TRBV5-4 and TRBJ2-7, with D perhaps matching TRBD1 (5 bases). The V gene lost 0 bases and the J gene lost 2 bases, with 12 bases spanning the gap. This CDR3 comprises 15 residues. Germline values: CDR1 SGHNT, CDR2 YYREEE (reference sequence). The CDR3 loop is CASSLGQGMTYEQYF. DNA for the CDR3: TGTGCCAGCAGCTTGGGGCAGGGAATGACCTACGAGCAGTACTTC.

J is TRBJ2-7 and V is TRBV6-5; 12 positions match TRBD2. Germline V gives CDR1 MNHEY, CDR2 SVGAGI. Trimming cost V 6 bases and J 3 bases; bases outside gene matches: 6. This CDR3 has 15 residues. For the CDR3, the DNA is TGTGCCAGCAGGCCCCCACTAGCGGGGGGCTACGAGCAGTACTTC. The encoded protein is CASRPPLAGGYEQYF.

The V call is TRBV7-7, the J call TRBJ2-2; 9 nucleotides line up with TRBD2. Per germline, CDR1 SSHAT and CDR2 FNYEAQ (reference sequence). The CDR3 totals 17 residues. V shed 1 base, J shed 4 bases, and the junction held 7 bases outside the gene matches. The DNA of the CDR3 is TGTGCCAGCAGCTTAGAGGTAGCGGGAGATGGCACCGGGGAGCTGTTTTTT. Protein product: CASSLEVAGDGTGELFF.

Worth noting for this clone: The junction and the germline gene differ at one end; a read error may be behind it. The chain carries TRBV7-9 and TRBJ2-7, with D unclear. The CDR3 is made up of 16 amino acids. Looked up from germline, CDR1 is SEHNR and CDR2 is FQNEAQ (reference sequence). The CDR3 loop reads CSSSFTFESASYEQYF. The CDR3 coding sequence is TGTTCCAGCAGCTTTACCTTCGAGAGCGCGTCCTACGAGCAGTACTTC.

This clone came up once. V usage is TRBV29-1 and J usage is TRBJ2-7, with D possibly being TRBD2 (7 bases). The CDR3 runs 14 residues. Per germline, CDR1 SQVTM and CDR2 ANQGSEA. The V and J ends lost 4 bases and 0 bases respectively, with 13 bases between them. CDR3: CSVVGGGSSYEQYF. The CDR3 DNA reads as TGCAGCGTTGTAGGGGGGGGCAGCTCCTACGAGCAGTACTTC.

This chain joins TRBV11-1 and TRBJ2-5; the D gene is possibly TRBD2 (7 bases). CDR1 SGHAT and CDR2 FQDESV come from the germline V gene (reference sequence). The CDR3 sequence is 14 residues long. The V end lost 6 bases, the J end lost 2 bases, and 13 bases lay between the germline ends. The CDR3 bases are TGTGCCAGCAGGGCGAGGGGGGGTCAAGAGACCCAGTACTTC. This gives the protein CASRARGGQETQYF.

The V gene is TRBV10-1, the J gene TRBJ2-3, with 11 positions matching TRBD2. Germline V gene data show CDR1 as WNHNN and CDR2 as SYGVQD (reference sequence). The CDR3 consists of 16 residues. The J segment lost 1 base and the V segment lost 0 bases, leaving 0 bases of the junction unmatched. The CDR3, as DNA: TGCGCCAGCAGTGAGTCACTAGCGGGAGGCACAGATACGCAGTATTTT. Amino acids: CASSESLAGGTDTQYF.

The genes are TRBV6-5 and TRBJ2-7; D call uncertain. From germline, CDR1 is MNHEY and CDR2 SVGAGI. The CDR3 length is 15 residues. The V and J ends lost 4 bases and 7 bases respectively, with 20 bases between them. CDR3 loop: CASSSLPGPLTEQYF. For the CDR3, the DNA is TGTGCCAGCAGTTCCCTACCGGGTCCTTTGACGGAGCAGTACTTC.

To note about this clone: The junction differs from germline at one of its ends, possibly a read error. The rearrangement links TRBV7-9 to TRBJ1-1; TRBD1 agrees at 7 bases. Germline V gene lookup returns CDR1 SEHNR and CDR2 FQNEAQ (reference sequence). The CDR3 is made up of 15 amino acids. This CDR3 reads CSSSSETGMGAEAFF. The CDR3 bases are TGTTCCAGCAGCTCCGAGACAGGGATGGGCGCTGAAGCTTTCTTT.

The gene calls are TRBV9 and TRBJ2-3, with 8 bases identical to TRBD2. CDR1 SGDLS and CDR2 YYNGEE come from the germline V gene. V shed 4 bases and J 5 bases; nucleotides not matched to a gene: 12. CDR3 size: 16 residues. CDR3: CASSRGGARYGDTQYF. The DNA for the CDR3 is TGTGCCAGCAGCCGGGGGGGGGCCAGATATGGAGATACGCAGTATTTT.

The chain joins TRBV21-1 to TRBJ2-1; the table's D gene call, TRBD2, was not cross checked with the DNA. TRBV21-1 is recorded as a pseudogene. The CDR3 runs 15 residues. The CDR3 DNA sequence: TGTGCCAGCAGCTCAAACTCTGTCGTCTACAATGAGCAGTTCTTC. It codes for CASSSNSVVYNEQFF.

V gene TRBV10-1 combines with J gene TRBJ2-5; TRBD2 might be the D (6 bases). V lost 6 bases and J lost 5, with 19 bases in between. The germline V gene has CDR1 WNHNN and CDR2 SYGVQD (reference sequence). This CDR3 contains 15 residues. The CDR3 is CASSKTPGDRETQYF. The CDR3 DNA is TGCGCCAGCAGCAAGACCCCGGGGGACCGGGAGACCCAGTACTTC.

This clone has only one observation. The chain is built from TRBV7-9 and TRBJ1-3; D remains unclear. Germline CDR1 and CDR2: SEHNR and FQNEAQ (reference sequence). V lost 8 bases and J 2 bases, leaving 7 bases between the germline ends. This CDR3 has 12 residues. The CDR3 region is CASLATGNTIYF. The CDR3 DNA is TGTGCCAGCCTCGCTACTGGAAACACCATATATTTT.

The gene calls are TRBV5-1 and TRBJ2-3; weak D call: TRBD1 (6 bases). The CDR3 runs to 12 residues. V lost 9 bases, J lost 5 bases, and 13 bases lay in between. Germline V CDR1 and CDR2: SGHRS, YFSETQ. In nucleotides, the CDR3 is TGCGCCACCTCAGGGGTTGGAGATACGCAGTATTTT. It codes for CATSGVGDTQYF.

The chain has TRBV10-3 and TRBJ2-7; D perhaps matches TRBD2 (6 bases). CDR3 length equals 13 residues. Germline values: CDR1 ENHRY, CDR2 SYGVKD. The V gene lost 3 bases and the J gene lost 2 bases, with 8 bases spanning the gap. The CDR3 DNA is TGTGCCATCAGTGAAGGAGGGACCTACGAGCAGTACTTC. Encoded protein: CAISEGGTYEQYF.

This chain connects TRBV4-3 to TRBJ2-1; 8 bases agree with TRBD2. CDR1 is LGHNA and CDR2 is YSLEER in the germline V gene. The CDR3 runs to 13 residues. V dropped 0 bases and J dropped 12; count of bases not matched to a gene: 4. The CDR3 protein is CASSQDYAGGQFF. The DNA for the CDR3 is TGCGCCAGCAGCCAAGATTACGCGGGGGGGCAGTTCTTC.

This chain joins TRBV5-6 and TRBJ1-2, with D possibly matching TRBD1 (5 bases). Germline V gene lookup returns CDR1 SGHDT and CDR2 YYEEEE. There are 12 residues in the CDR3. The V gene lost 3 bases and the J gene lost 8 bases, with 11 bases spanning the gap. CDR3 in amino acids: CASSSTGDGYTF. The CDR3 DNA reads as TGTGCCAGCAGCTCCACAGGTGACGGCTACACCTTC.